The 18 T cell receptor beta chains in this list originate from one sample, sequenced in a study of cytomegalovirus exposure and HLA in healthy donors. Both 60 Vbeta primers and 13 Jbeta primers went into the PCR. Produced via immunoSEQ multiplex PCR; TCRdb's table is partial and in-frame only. This sample has 90,000 to 100,000 clones, with roughly 70% found just once. Input material: PBMCs. The receptors stem from a male donor in good health and CMV-seronegative.

The chain is built from TRBV5-4 and TRBJ2-1; D gene unclear. The CDR3 loop spans 15 amino acids. With 0 bases removed from V and 5 bases from J, the gap between germline ends came to 12 bases. Germline V gene sequence: CDR1 SGHNT, CDR2 YYREEE (reference sequence). CDR3 loop: CASSLGSRDNNEQFF. The CDR3 region has the DNA TGTGCCAGCAGCTTGGGGAGTAGAGATAACAATGAGCAGTTCTTC.

The chain uses TRBV2 and TRBJ1-4; TRBD1 might be the D (5 bases). Germline CDR1 is SNHLY and CDR2 is FYNNEI. This CDR3 is 17 amino acids long. V lost 6 bases to trimming and J lost 0 bases, with 17 bases between them. The CDR3 coding sequence is TGTGCCAGCAGCGCTACCAACGTCAGGGCAACTAATGAAAAACTGTTTTTT. It translates to CASSATNVRATNEKLFF.

The sample holds one count of this clone. This sequence joins TRBV27 and TRBJ2-5, with 9 positions matching TRBD1. Looked up from germline, CDR1 is MNHEY and CDR2 is SMNVEV (reference sequence). The CDR3 covers 16 residues. Trimming at V came to 5 bases and at J to 2 bases, leaving 9 bases not matched to a gene. DNA of the CDR3: TGTGCCAGCAGTCACGACGCGGGACAGGGACAAGAGACCCAGTACTTC. Translation gives CASSHDAGQGQETQYF.

The chain links TRBV7-9 to TRBJ2-7; D might be TRBD2 (5 bases). This CDR3 spans 13 amino acids. Germline V gene data show CDR1 as SEHNR and CDR2 as FQNEAQ (reference sequence). The V end lost 5 bases, the J end lost 4 bases, and 12 bases lay between the germline ends. For the CDR3, the DNA is TGTGCCAGCAGCCGTCTTTCGGGATACGAGCAGTACTTC. Translated: CASSRLSGYEQYF.

The rearrangement uses TRBV6-6 and TRBJ1-5; D not resolved. Germline V gene data show CDR1 as MNHNY and CDR2 as SVGAGI (reference sequence). This CDR3 contains 14 residues. The germline V and J ends were trimmed by 0 bases and 6 bases, with 9 bases remaining between them. CDR3 in amino acids: CASSYSPPLQPQHF. In DNA form, the CDR3 reads TGTGCCAGCAGTTACTCTCCTCCCCTTCAGCCCCAGCATTTT.

The chain recombines TRBV5-1 with TRBJ2-7, with 8 bases fitting TRBD1. CDR1 and CDR2 from the germline V gene are SGHRS and YFSETQ. CDR3 length: 14 residues. The V segment lost 3 bases and the J segment 5 bases; nucleotides outside the gene matches: 7. The CDR3 DNA reads TGCGCCAGCAGCTCAGGACAGGGTTACAACGAGCAGTACTTC. Residues: CASSSGQGYNEQYF.

CDR3 loop: CASSSELLGTRNEQYF. In DNA form, the CDR3 reads TGCGCCAGCAGCTCCGAACTCCTTGGGACTAGAAACGAGCAGTACTTC. The genes are TRBV5-1 and TRBJ2-7, with TRBD2 identical over 8 bases. V lost 3 bases to trimming and J lost 5 bases; unmatched junction nucleotides: 13. Germline CDR1 reads SGHRS; CDR2 reads YFSETQ. The CDR3 spans 16 residues.

This clone appeared once. The rearrangement uses TRBV2 and TRBJ2-2; 11 nucleotides line up with TRBD2. Trimming at V came to 2 bases and at J to 9 bases, leaving 8 bases not matched to a gene. This CDR3 region has 16 residues. Germline V gives CDR1 SNHLY, CDR2 FYNNEI. The CDR3 DNA follows: TGTGCCAGCAGTGAATTAGGGACTAGCGGCCCCCGGGAGCTGTTTTTT. Translated: CASSELGTSGPRELFF.

The chain combines TRBV29-1 with TRBJ2-3; D unresolved. In germline, CDR1 is SQVTM, CDR2 ANQGSEA. The CDR3 sequence is 13 residues long. Trimming left V 2 bases short and J 0 bases short, with 6 bases between. The CDR3 DNA reads TGCAGCGTTGAACGAGAAAGCACAGATACGCAGTATTTT. It yields the protein CSVERESTDTQYF.

The V call is TRBV27, the J call TRBJ2-2, with no clear D. CDR3 length: 14 residues. Trimming took 5 bases from V and 5 from J, leaving 12 bases between them. Germline V lookup: CDR1 MNHEY, CDR2 SMNVEV (reference sequence). The chain's CDR3 is CASSLISNTGELFF. CDR3 DNA sequence: TGTGCCAGCAGTCTAATATCCAATACCGGGGAGCTGTTTTTT.

This clone has only a few counts. J is TRBJ2-1 and V is TRBV28; TRBD2 agrees at 9 bases. This CDR3 region has 16 residues. CDR1 and CDR2 (germline): MDHEN, SYDVKM. V gave up 5 bases and J gave up 8 bases; unmatched junction bases: 13. The CDR3 region has the DNA TGTGCCAGCAGTAAAGATCTAGCGGGAAAGCCCGATGAGCAGTTCTTC. This gives the protein CASSKDLAGKPDEQFF.

This clone turned up a few times. V gene TRBV7-9 combines with J gene TRBJ1-5; 7 bases line up with TRBD1. This CDR3 contains 14 residues. Germline CDR1 SEHNR, CDR2 FQNEAQ (reference sequence). The junction had 1 base not matched to a gene; V was cut back by 0 bases and J by 5 bases. The CDR3 spells CASSLAGGDQPQHF. CDR3 coding DNA: TGTGCCAGCAGCTTAGCAGGGGGCGATCAGCCCCAGCATTTT.

The chain joins TRBV9 to TRBJ2-1; TRBD2 matches 9 bases. The germline CDR1 and CDR2 sequences are SGDLS and YYNGEE. The length of the CDR3 is 19 residues. The J segment lost 8 bases and the V segment lost 2 bases, leaving 20 bases of the junction unmatched. The CDR3 sequence: CASSVSGASGTPLGDEQFF. For the CDR3, the DNA is TGTGCCAGCAGCGTCTCGGGCGCTAGCGGGACCCCTCTGGGGGATGAGCAGTTCTTC. Filled out from reference TRBV9 and TRBJ2-1, the complete variable domain reads DSGVTQTPKHLITATGQRVTLRCSPRSGDLSVYWYQQSLDQGLQFLIQYYNGEERAKGNILERFSAQQFPDLHSELNLSSLELGDSALYFCASSVSGASGTPLGDEQFFGPGTRLTVL.

This clone has more than one count but fewer than ten. The chain's CDR3 is CACELAGESYNEQFF. CDR3 coding DNA: TGTGCCTGCGAGCTAGCGGGAGAATCCTACAATGAGCAGTTCTTC. The chain couples TRBV6-6 to TRBJ2-1; 10 bases fit TRBD2. Germline CDR1 and CDR2: MNHNY and SVGAGI (reference sequence). The J segment lost 1 base and the V segment lost 11 bases, leaving 8 bases of the junction unmatched. This CDR3 is built from 15 residues.

The V gene is TRBV5-1, the J gene TRBJ2-1, with TRBD1 as a possible D gene (6 bases). Germline CDR1 SGHRS, CDR2 YFSETQ. The CDR3 loop spans 17 amino acids. Trimming cost V 4 bases and J 2 bases, with 19 bases left between them. The CDR3 nucleotides are TGCGCCAGCAGCACTGGGTCGGTGGGGACAACCTACAATGAGCAGTTCTTC. It translates to CASSTGSVGTTYNEQFF. Variable domain in full (rest from reference TRBV5-1 and TRBJ2-1): KAGVTQTPRYLIKTRGQQVTLSCSPISGHRSVSWYQQTPGQGLQFLFEYFSETQRNKGNFPGRFSGRQFSNSRSEMNVSTLELGDSALYLCASSTGSVGTTYNEQFFGPGTRLTVL.

This sequence joins TRBV15 and TRBJ2-2; 8 bases agree with TRBD2. The CDR3 runs 15 residues. Germline assignment: CDR1 LNHNV and CDR2 YYDKDF (reference sequence). V gave up 5 bases and J gave up 5 bases; unmatched junction bases: 7. Written as DNA, the CDR3 is TGTGCCACCAGCGCCGGGACTAGACCAACCGGGGAGCTGTTTTTT. This gives the protein CATSAGTRPTGELFF.

The V gene is TRBV27, the J gene TRBJ1-1; 8 bases map to TRBD1. Per the germline V gene, CDR1 is MNHEY and CDR2 is SMNVEV (reference sequence). The CDR3 contains 14 residues. The trim removed 7 bases at V and 6 bases at J, leaving 10 bases unmatched. Here the CDR3 DNA reads TGTGCCAGCACTCCCGTCCAGGGGGCTGCTGAAGCTTTCTTT. It yields the protein CASTPVQGAAEAFF.

This chain uses TRBV27 with TRBJ2-5, with D uncertain. Near its end, the DNA agrees better with TRBJ2-7, so the J call may be wrong. The CDR3 extends over 13 amino acids. Per the germline V gene, CDR1 is MNHEY and CDR2 is SMNVEV (reference sequence). CDR3 coding DNA: TGTGCCAGCAGACGAAACAGAGTCTACGAGCAGTACTTC. It is translated as CASRRNRVYEQYF.